A selection of T cell receptor beta chains follows, all from one sample in a study of regulatory T cells. The method was immunoSEQ multiplex PCR; TCRdb's version includes in-frame clones alone and lacks a portion of them. The repertoire holds some 38,000 clones, with about nine tenths as singletons. The sample taken for sequencing was conventional CD4+ T cells sorted from blood. These receptors were taken from a person aged 18-30 years with CD3G deficiency. Both conserved end residues are part of each CDR3. D genes are given only for firm matches. Size is stated for part of the rows, as once, few or many counts, or as a class when the clone is expanded.

v_call,clone_size,j_call,cdr3_length,d_call,cdr3_aa,cdr3_nt
TRBV6-6,.,TRBJ2-7,12,.,CASSYEGYEQYF,TGTGCCAGCAGTTATGAGGGCTACGAGCAGTACTTC
TRBV5-1,.,TRBJ2-1,14,.,CASSLGDSYNEQFF,TGCGCCAGCAGCTTGGGAGATTCCTACAATGAGCAGTTCTTC
TRBV6-1,once,TRBJ1-2,11,TRBD1,CASSHRGGYTF,TGTGCCAGCAGTCACAGGGGAGGCTACACCTTC
TRBV6-4,.,TRBJ1-1,18,TRBD1,CASSTYATGEDCNTEAFF,TGTGCCAGCAGCACTTATGCGACAGGGGAAGACTGCAACACTGAAGCTTTCTTT
TRBV5-5,.,TRBJ1-5,15,.,CASSLRADSNQPQHF,TGTGCCAGCAGCTTGCGGGCAGATAGCAATCAGCCCCAGCATTTT
TRBV5-1,.,TRBJ2-3,15,TRBD2,CASSLGSGVTDTQYF,TGCGCCAGCAGCTTAGGTAGCGGGGTGACAGATACGCAGTATTTT
TRBV6-1,few,TRBJ2-7,16,TRBD2,CASSEAAGLVRYEQYF,TGTGCCAGCAGTGAAGCGGCGGGACTAGTCCGCTACGAGCAGTACTTC
TRBV6-1,.,TRBJ2-7,15,TRBD2,CASSGLGLGPAEQYF,TGTGCCAGCAGTGGGCTGGGACTAGGACCTGCGGAGCAGTACTTC
TRBV5-1,.,TRBJ2-7,14,.,CASSEGLSGREQYF,TGCGCCAGCAGCGAGGGACTCTCGGGGAGAGAGCAGTACTTC
TRBV7-8,.,TRBJ2-5,16,.,CASSLAPFIGGETQYF,TGTGCCAGCAGCTTAGCCCCTTTTATTGGGGGGGAGACCCAGTACTTC
TRBV6-1,.,TRBJ2-7,17,.,CASSEHGGASFPYEQYF,TGTGCCAGCAGTGAACATGGGGGTGCTAGCTTCCCCTACGAGCAGTACTTC
TRBV30,.,TRBJ2-7,15,.,CAWSVGALPSYEQYF,TGTGCCTGGAGTGTAGGAGCTTTGCCCTCCTACGAGCAGTACTTC
TRBV5-1,.,TRBJ2-1,16,TRBD2,CASSKATSGRGNEQFF,TGCGCCAGCAGCAAGGCTACTAGCGGGAGAGGTAATGAGCAGTTCTTC
TRBV10-3,once,TRBJ2-1,16,.,CAISEAVTSARPEQFF,TGTGCCATCAGTGAGGCCGTCACTTCAGCCCGCCCTGAGCAGTTCTTC
TRBV28,.,TRBJ1-2,14,.,CASSLRRLGYGYTF,TGTGCCAGCAGTTTACGACGGTTGGGCTATGGCTACACCTTC
TRBV6-6,.,TRBJ2-2,16,.,CASSIQTSRIGGELFF,TGTGCCAGCAGTATCCAGACCTCCAGGATTGGGGGGGAGCTGTTTTTT
TRBV28,.,TRBJ2-7,15,TRBD2,CASSKTSGFVKAQYF,TGTGCCAGCAGCAAGACTAGCGGGTTTGTAAAGGCGCAGTACTTC
TRBV6-1,.,TRBJ2-7,13,.,CASSAGRVSEQYF,TGTGCCAGCAGTGCCGGGAGAGTATCCGAGCAGTACTTC
TRBV19,.,TRBJ1-1,13,TRBD1,CASSASGGTEAFF,TGTGCCAGTAGTGCCTCAGGGGGCACTGAAGCTTTCTTT
TRBV21-1,once,TRBJ1-2,17,.,CASNYPGGTGVPYGYTF,TGTGCCAGCAACTACCCAGGGGGGACAGGTGTTCCTTATGGCTACACCTTC
TRBV5-1,.,TRBJ2-1,14,.,CASSLGFFYNEQFF,TGCGCCAGCAGCTTGGGATTCTTCTACAATGAGCAGTTCTTC
TRBV28,.,TRBJ2-1,14,.,CASSPPAAYNEQFF,TGTGCCAGCAGTCCCCCGGCAGCCTACAATGAGCAGTTCTTC
TRBV10-3,.,TRBJ2-7,13,.,CAISESDKFRQYF,TGTGCCATCAGTGAGTCAGATAAATTCCGGCAGTACTTC